This TCR beta chain was observed in a study of blood T cell repertoires in COVID-19. Trimming cost V 2 bases and J 10 bases; bases outside gene matches: 4. Germline CDR1 is ENHRY and CDR2 is SYGVKD. This CDR3 has 14 amino acids. Here immunoSEQ multiplex PCR was the method, and the copy in TCRdb shows in-frame clones only, minus some. Of around 73,000 clones listed, approximately 80% are singletons. The chain has TRBV10-3 and TRBJ2-7, with 14 nucleotides matching TRBD2. The receptor was derived from a man between 65 and 80 years old with COVID-19, enrolled during active disease. Sequenced sample: peripheral blood. CDR3 sequence: CAISEPGLAGAQYF. In DNA form, the CDR3 reads TGTGCCATCAGTGAGCCGGGACTAGCGGGAGCTCAGTACTTC.